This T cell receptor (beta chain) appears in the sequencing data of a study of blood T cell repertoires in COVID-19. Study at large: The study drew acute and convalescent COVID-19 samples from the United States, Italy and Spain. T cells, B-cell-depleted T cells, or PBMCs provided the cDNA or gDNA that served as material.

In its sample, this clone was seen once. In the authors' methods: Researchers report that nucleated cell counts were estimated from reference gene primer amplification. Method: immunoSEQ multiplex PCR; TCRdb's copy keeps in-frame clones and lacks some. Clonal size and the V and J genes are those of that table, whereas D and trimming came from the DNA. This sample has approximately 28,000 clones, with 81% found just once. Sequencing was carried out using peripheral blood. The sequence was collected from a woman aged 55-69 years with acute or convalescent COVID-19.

The CDR3 DNA is TGTGCCAGCAGCACTGGGACAGCTGTAGGCTATGGCTACACCTTC. Its protein product is CASSTGTAVGYGYTF. The J gene is TRBJ1-2, the V gene TRBV9; 7 positions match TRBD1. V was pared by 4 bases and J by 4 bases, with 10 bases of the junction left unmatched. CDR3 length: 15 amino acids. CDR1 is SGDLS and CDR2 is YYNGEE in the germline V gene.